A single sample gave rise to the 23 T cell receptor beta chains below, sequenced in a study of shared clonotypes between healthy human individuals. Some clones are missing from TCRdb's copy, which holds only in-frame ones; the method was immunoSEQ multiplex PCR. The sample gives approximately 2.3 million clones, 93% of which show up once; 0.39% is in the top ten. The sample was naive CD4+ T cells from PBMCs. Documented subset: CD45RA+ positively selected. These receptors were collected from a man aged 18 to 29 in good health. Some clones in this sample may be carry-over from other donors' samples.

The CDR3 is CAPDGGQGSYEQYF. The CDR3, as DNA: TGTGCCCCTGATGGCGGACAGGGTTCCTACGAGCAGTACTTC. The J gene is TRBJ2-7, the V gene TRBV19; 8 nucleotides agree with TRBD1. The V segment lost 11 bases and the J segment 1 base; nucleotides outside the gene matches: 10. Per germline, CDR1 LNHDA and CDR2 SQIVND (reference sequence). This CDR3 spans 14 amino acids.

The V call is TRBV2, the J call TRBJ2-7; TRBD2 matches at 10 bases. With 4 bases clipped from V and 3 bases from J, the junction kept 6 bases outside the gene matches. Germline CDR1 SNHLY, CDR2 FYNNEI. The CDR3 runs to 15 residues. The CDR3 spells CASSVRGLAVYEQYF. CDR3 bases: TGTGCCAGCAGTGTAAGAGGACTAGCGGTCTACGAGCAGTACTTC.

The chain combines TRBV27 with TRBJ1-4, with D perhaps TRBD1 (6 bases). Between the trimmed V and J ends, which lost 0 bases and 10 bases, there was a span of 21 bases. From germline, CDR1 is MNHEY and CDR2 SMNVEV (reference sequence). The CDR3 runs to 17 residues. The CDR3 nucleotides read TGTGCCAGCAGTTTATCTCCAGATTCGACAAGAGGGGGAAAACTGTTTTTT. Encoded protein: CASSLSPDSTRGGKLFF.

The chain couples TRBV11-2 to TRBJ1-3; D call uncertain. Germline loops: CDR1 SGHAT, CDR2 FQNNGV. V gave up 1 base and J gave up 5 bases, with 15 bases separating them. This CDR3 is 16 amino acids long. The CDR3 sequence is CASSLGLAALRNTIYF. DNA of the CDR3: TGTGCCAGCAGCTTAGGGTTGGCAGCTCTGAGAAACACCATATATTTT.

This clone has just one count. V is TRBV18 and J is TRBJ2-7; D gene ambiguous. This CDR3 has 17 residues. CDR1 and CDR2 from the germline V gene are KGHSH and LQKENI. V was shortened by 2 bases and J by 4 bases, with 21 bases between the two germline ends. The CDR3 sequence is CASSPVWLGQLDYEQYF. DNA of the CDR3: TGTGCCAGCTCACCAGTCTGGTTGGGTCAGTTAGATTACGAGCAGTACTTC. Variable domain in full (rest from reference TRBV18 and TRBJ2-7): NAGVMQNPRHLVRRRGQEARLRCSPMKGHSHVYWYRQLPEEGLKFMVYLQKENIIDESGMPKERFSAEFPKEGPSILRIQQVVRGDSAAYFCASSPVWLGQLDYEQYFGPGTRLTVT.

The CDR3 loop is CASSFWRVGTGELFF. CDR3 coding DNA: TGTGCCAGCAGCTTCTGGCGGGTCGGCACCGGGGAGCTGTTTTTT. V gene TRBV5-4 combines with J gene TRBJ2-2, with D tentatively TRBD2 (5 bases). Looked up from germline, CDR1 is SGHNT and CDR2 is YYREEE (reference sequence). The CDR3 consists of 15 residues. The V gene lost 2 bases and the J gene lost 4 bases, with 12 bases spanning the gap.

This clone was picked up one time. The V gene is TRBV6-5, the J gene TRBJ2-1, with 8 bases aligning to TRBD2. The CDR3 has 16 residues. Trimming removed 2 bases from V and 9 bases from J; junction bases left unmatched: 12. Germline V gene sequence: CDR1 MNHEY, CDR2 SVGAGI. CDR3 protein: CASSYQIGGLAGEQFF. CDR3 nucleotides: TGTGCCAGCAGTTACCAGATAGGAGGACTAGCCGGTGAGCAGTTCTTC.

CDR3 residues: CASSRGSSGPVYTQYF. The CDR3 DNA reads TGCGCCAGCAGCCGAGGGTCGAGCGGACCCGTGTATACGCAGTATTTT. This chain links TRBV4-1 with TRBJ2-3; tentatively, D is TRBD2 (5 bases). V dropped 4 bases and J dropped 7 bases, with 21 bases sitting between them. CDR1 MGHRA and CDR2 YSYEKL come from the germline V gene. The CDR3 is made up of 16 amino acids.

This chain uses TRBV13 with TRBJ1-1, with D hard to call. Germline-derived CDR1 and CDR2 are PRHDT and FYEKMQ (reference sequence). The germline V and J ends were trimmed by 2 bases and 3 bases, with 7 bases remaining between them. The CDR3 loop spans 13 amino acids. The CDR3 spells CASSLREHTEAFF. CDR3 DNA sequence: TGTGCCAGCAGCTTAAGGGAGCACACTGAAGCTTTCTTT.

The genes are TRBV28 and TRBJ2-5; 14 nucleotides line up with TRBD2. The germline CDR1 and CDR2 sequences are MDHEN and SYDVKM. V shed 5 bases, J shed 4 bases, and the junction held 12 bases outside the gene matches. The CDR3 contains 18 residues. The CDR3 loop is CASSTRTSGRSMGETQYF. The DNA of the CDR3 is TGTGCCAGCAGTACAAGGACTAGCGGGAGGTCCATGGGAGAGACCCAGTACTTC.

The chain recombines TRBV2 with TRBJ2-7; 10 nucleotides match TRBD2. The trim removed 6 bases at V and 4 bases at J, leaving 9 bases unmatched. The CDR3 extends over 15 amino acids. CDR1 is SNHLY and CDR2 is FYNNEI in the germline V gene. The CDR3 coding sequence is TGTGCCAGCAGCCAGGGTCCTAGCGGGAGTTACGAGCAGTACTTC. Translated: CASSQGPSGSYEQYF.

The chain recombines TRBV28 with TRBJ1-5; TRBD1 aligns across 9 bases. This CDR3 is built from 16 residues. The germline CDR1 and CDR2 sequences are MDHEN and SYDVKM. J was trimmed by 5 bases and V by 3 bases; bases with no gene match: 8. CDR3 in amino acids: CASSFSGTGYDQPQHF. The CDR3 region has the DNA TGTGCCAGCAGTTTCTCCGGGACAGGGTACGATCAGCCCCAGCATTTT.

This chain uses TRBV6-1 with TRBJ1-5; D is undetermined. This CDR3 has 13 amino acids. Germline V gene data show CDR1 as MNHNS and CDR2 as SASEGT. V lost 1 base and J lost 7, with 8 bases in between. CDR3 DNA sequence: TGTGCCAGCAGTGAAGGAATGGGCCAGCCCCAGCATTTT. Residues: CASSEGMGQPQHF.

The V call is TRBV28, the J call TRBJ2-7; 10 nucleotides align to TRBD1. This CDR3 has 15 residues. Germline V gives CDR1 MDHEN, CDR2 SYDVKM. V was pared by 6 bases and J by 7 bases, with 12 bases of the junction left unmatched. The CDR3 DNA reads as TGTGCCAGCAGAACACCGGGACAGGGGCACAAAGAGCAGTACTTC. Its protein product is CASRTPGQGHKEQYF. The variable domain in full, with the rest retrieved from reference TRBV28 and TRBJ2-7, is DVKVTQSSRYLVKRTGEKVFLECVQDMDHENMFWYRQDPGLGLRLIYFSYDVKMKEKGDIPEGYSVSREKKERFSLILESASTNQTSMYLCASRTPGQGHKEQYFGPGTRLTVT.

Points on this clone: This sample includes further DNA sequences coding for the same CDR3. The chain employs TRBV20-1 and TRBJ1-1; no reliable D call. V gave up 6 bases and J gave up 4 bases, with 6 bases separating them. This CDR3 spans 10 amino acids. The germline V gene encodes CDR1 DFQATT and CDR2 SNEGSKA (reference sequence). The CDR3 coding sequence is TGCAGTGCCATGGGCACTGAAGCTTTCTTT. This translates into CSAMGTEAFF.

Here the CDR3 DNA reads TGTGCCAGCAGCTTAGCTGGGGCAGACAATGAGCAGTTCTTC. Translated, it gives CASSLAGADNEQFF. The J gene is TRBJ2-1, the V gene TRBV7-2; perhaps TRBD1 as D (5 bases). Germline V gives CDR1 SGHTA, CDR2 FQGNSA. The length of the CDR3 is 14 residues. Trimming cost V 0 bases and J 5 bases, with 8 bases left between them.

The chain combines TRBV6-5 with TRBJ2-5; D ambiguous. Trimming pared 0 bases from V and 7 bases from J, leaving 9 bases between. Germline V lookup: CDR1 MNHEY, CDR2 SVGAGI. The CDR3 consists of 13 residues. The CDR3 sequence is CASSYSPVLTQYF. In DNA form, the CDR3 reads TGTGCCAGCAGTTACTCTCCTGTTTTGACCCAGTACTTC.

This clone was seen a single time. The chain joins TRBV9 to TRBJ2-4; D is ambiguous. CDR1 and CDR2 from the germline V gene are SGDLS and YYNGEE. The CDR3 is made up of 14 amino acids. Between the trimmed V and J ends, which lost 3 bases and 5 bases, there was a span of 12 bases. The CDR3 loop is CASSAEVAENIQYF. In DNA form, the CDR3 reads TGTGCCAGCAGCGCCGAGGTGGCAGAAAACATTCAGTACTTC. Together with reference TRBV9 and TRBJ2-4, the CDR3 gives the full variable domain: DSGVTQTPKHLITATGQRVTLRCSPRSGDLSVYWYQQSLDQGLQFLIQYYNGEERAKGNILERFSAQQFPDLHSELNLSSLELGDSALYFCASSAEVAENIQYFGAGTRLSVL.

The chain combines TRBV6-4 with TRBJ2-5; D assignment may be TRBD1 or TRBD2 (6 bases each). The ends were cut back, 3 bases at V and 2 bases at J, with 19 bases in the middle. The CDR3 is 17 residues long. The germline gives CDR1 MRHNA, CDR2 SNTAGT. CDR3 protein: CASSDRGARPLQETQYF. Here the CDR3 DNA reads TGTGCCAGCAGTGATAGGGGGGCTAGACCCCTTCAAGAGACCCAGTACTTC.

This chain uses TRBV6-1 with TRBJ1-4; 8 bases fit TRBD1. From germline, CDR1 is MNHNS and CDR2 SASEGT. The CDR3 length is 17 residues. The V segment lost 4 bases and the J segment 1 base; nucleotides outside the gene matches: 8. Here the CDR3 reads CASSARTGSLTNEKLFF. In nucleotides, the CDR3 is TGTGCCAGCAGTGCCCGGACAGGGAGCTTAACTAATGAAAAACTGTTTTTT.

The chain combines TRBV5-1 with TRBJ2-5; TRBD2 aligns across 7 bases. This CDR3 spans 14 amino acids. The V gene's germline CDR1 is SGHRS and CDR2 YFSETQ. V was clipped by 0 bases and J by 9 bases; unmatched bases: 8. The CDR3: CASSLGLAGSAQYF. CDR3 bases: TGCGCCAGCAGCTTGGGACTAGCAGGCAGCGCCCAGTACTTC.

The chain joins TRBV6-5 to TRBJ1-4; D is possibly TRBD1 (6 bases). The V gene's germline CDR1 is MNHEY and CDR2 SVGAGI. This CDR3 is built from 13 residues. V dropped 0 bases and J dropped 7 bases, with 6 bases sitting between them. The CDR3 nucleotides are TGTGCCAGCAGTTACTCGGGGGCTGAAAAACTGTTTTTT. It specifies CASSYSGAEKLFF.

For this clone: Other nucleotide sequences in the sample specify the same CDR3. The CDR3 nucleotides are TGTGCCAGCAGTCTCCCACAGAACACTGAAGCTTTCTTT. Its translation is CASSLPQNTEAFF. The chain is built from TRBV28 and TRBJ1-1; no definite D call. V was shortened by 5 bases and J by 1 base, with 8 bases between the two germline ends. Per germline, CDR1 MDHEN and CDR2 SYDVKM. This CDR3 is built from 13 residues.